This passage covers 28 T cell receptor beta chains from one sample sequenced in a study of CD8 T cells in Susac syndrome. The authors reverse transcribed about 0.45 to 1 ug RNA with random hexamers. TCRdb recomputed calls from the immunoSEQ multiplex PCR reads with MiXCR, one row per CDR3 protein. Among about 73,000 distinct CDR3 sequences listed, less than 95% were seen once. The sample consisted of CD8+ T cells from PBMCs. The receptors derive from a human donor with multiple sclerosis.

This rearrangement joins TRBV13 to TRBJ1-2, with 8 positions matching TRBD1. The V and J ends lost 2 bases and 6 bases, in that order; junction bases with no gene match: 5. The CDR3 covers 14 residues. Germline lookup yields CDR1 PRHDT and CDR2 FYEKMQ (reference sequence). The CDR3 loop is CASSLLDRAHGYTF. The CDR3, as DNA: TGTGCCAGCAGCTTACTGGACAGGGCCCATGGCTACACCTTC.

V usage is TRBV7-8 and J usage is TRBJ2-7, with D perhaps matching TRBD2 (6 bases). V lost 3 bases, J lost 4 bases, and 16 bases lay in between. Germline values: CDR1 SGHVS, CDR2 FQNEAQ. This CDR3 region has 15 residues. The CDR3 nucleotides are TGTGCCAGCAGCTTCACTCGGGAGCTTATGTACGAGCAGTACTTC. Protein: CASSFTRELMYEQYF. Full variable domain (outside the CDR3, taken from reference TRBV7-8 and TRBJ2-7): GAGVSQSPRYKVAKRGQDVALRCDPISGHVSLFWYQQALGQGPEFLTYFQNEAQLDKSGLPSDRFFAERPEGSVSTLKIQRTQQEDSAVYLCASSFTRELMYEQYFGPGTRLTVT.

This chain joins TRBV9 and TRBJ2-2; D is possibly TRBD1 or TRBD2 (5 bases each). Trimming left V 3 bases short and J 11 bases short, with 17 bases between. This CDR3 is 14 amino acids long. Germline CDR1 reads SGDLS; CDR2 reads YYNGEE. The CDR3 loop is CASSASGGNGELFF. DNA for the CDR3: TGTGCCAGCAGCGCAAGTGGGGGTAATGGAGAGCTGTTTTTT.

CDR3 sequence (DNA): TGTGCCAGCAGCCCATGGGCAGGGGCCTACGAGCAGTACTTC. Translation gives CASSPWAGAYEQYF. This chain links TRBV7-8 with TRBJ2-7; D possibly corresponds to TRBD1 (6 bases). V lost 5 bases to trimming and J lost 2 bases, with 13 bases between them. Germline assignment: CDR1 SGHVS and CDR2 FQNEAQ. The CDR3 totals 14 residues.

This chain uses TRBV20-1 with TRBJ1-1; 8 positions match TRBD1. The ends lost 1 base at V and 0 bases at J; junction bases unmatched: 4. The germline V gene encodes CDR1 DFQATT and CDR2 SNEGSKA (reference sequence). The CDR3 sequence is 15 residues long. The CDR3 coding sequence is TGCAGTGCTAGAGCGGACAGGGAGGTGAACACTGAAGCTTTCTTT. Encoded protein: CSARADREVNTEAFF.

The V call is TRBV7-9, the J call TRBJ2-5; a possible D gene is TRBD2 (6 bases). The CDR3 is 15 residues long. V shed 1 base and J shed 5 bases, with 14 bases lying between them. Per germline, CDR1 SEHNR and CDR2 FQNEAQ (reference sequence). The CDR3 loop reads CASSLVRLATETQYF. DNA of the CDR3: TGTGCCAGCAGCTTAGTGCGCCTAGCGACGGAGACCCAGTACTTC.

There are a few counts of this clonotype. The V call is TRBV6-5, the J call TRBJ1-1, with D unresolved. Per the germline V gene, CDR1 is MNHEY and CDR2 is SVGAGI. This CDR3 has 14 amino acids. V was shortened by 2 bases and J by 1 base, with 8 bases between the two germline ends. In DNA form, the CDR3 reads TGTGCCAGCAGTTACGGCGGAGGGAACACTGAAGCTTTCTTT. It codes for CASSYGGGNTEAFF.

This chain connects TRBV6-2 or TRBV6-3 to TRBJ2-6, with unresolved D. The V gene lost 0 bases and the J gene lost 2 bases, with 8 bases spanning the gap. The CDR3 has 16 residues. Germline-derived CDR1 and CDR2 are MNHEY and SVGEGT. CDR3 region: CASSYSREAGANVLTF. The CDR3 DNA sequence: TGTGCCAGCAGTTACTCGAGAGAAGCTGGGGCCAACGTCCTGACTTTC.

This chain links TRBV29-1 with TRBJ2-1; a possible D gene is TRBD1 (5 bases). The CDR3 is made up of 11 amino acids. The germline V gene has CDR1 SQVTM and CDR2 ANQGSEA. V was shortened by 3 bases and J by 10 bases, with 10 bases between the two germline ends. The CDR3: CSVEGLQEQFF. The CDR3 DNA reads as TGCAGCGTTGAGGGGCTTCAGGAGCAGTTCTTC.

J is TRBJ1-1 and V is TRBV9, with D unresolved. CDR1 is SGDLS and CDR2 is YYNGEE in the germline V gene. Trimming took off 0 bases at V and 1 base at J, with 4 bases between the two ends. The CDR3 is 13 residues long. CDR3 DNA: TGTGCCAGCAGCGTAGACCAGAACACTGAAGCTTTCTTT. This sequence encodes CASSVDQNTEAFF.

CDR3 region: CASSAESGRPTDTQYF. CDR3 DNA: TGTGCCAGCAGCGCAGAGAGCGGGAGACCCACAGATACGCAGTATTTT. This sequence joins TRBV9 and TRBJ2-3, with TRBD2 identical over 8 bases. Germline V gene lookup returns CDR1 SGDLS and CDR2 YYNGEE. Trimming removed 3 bases from V and 2 bases from J; junction bases left unmatched: 8. There are 16 residues in the CDR3.

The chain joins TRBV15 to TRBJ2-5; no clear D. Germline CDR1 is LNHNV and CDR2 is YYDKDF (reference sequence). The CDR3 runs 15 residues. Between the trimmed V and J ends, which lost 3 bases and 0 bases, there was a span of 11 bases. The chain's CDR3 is CATSSPSQDQETQYF. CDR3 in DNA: TGTGCCACCAGCAGCCCCAGCCAAGACCAAGAGACCCAGTACTTC.

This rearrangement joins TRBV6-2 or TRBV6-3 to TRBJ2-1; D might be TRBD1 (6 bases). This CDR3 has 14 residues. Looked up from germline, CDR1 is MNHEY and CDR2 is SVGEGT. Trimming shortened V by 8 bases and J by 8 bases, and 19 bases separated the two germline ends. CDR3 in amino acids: CASLPRQEGHEQFF. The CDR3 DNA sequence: TGTGCCAGCCTCCCGAGACAGGAAGGCCATGAGCAGTTCTTC.

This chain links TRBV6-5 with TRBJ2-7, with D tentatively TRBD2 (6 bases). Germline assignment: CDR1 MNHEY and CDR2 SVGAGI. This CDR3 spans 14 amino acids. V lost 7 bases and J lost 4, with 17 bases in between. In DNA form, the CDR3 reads TGTGCCAGCAACCCGGGACTGGTAGCTTACGAGCAGTACTTC. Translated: CASNPGLVAYEQYF.

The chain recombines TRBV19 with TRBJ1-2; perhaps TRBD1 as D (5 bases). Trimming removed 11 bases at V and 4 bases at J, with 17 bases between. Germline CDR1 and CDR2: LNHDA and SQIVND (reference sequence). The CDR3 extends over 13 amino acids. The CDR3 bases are TGTGCCGCATCATCCGCAGGGTTCTATGGCTACACCTTC. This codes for CAASSAGFYGYTF.

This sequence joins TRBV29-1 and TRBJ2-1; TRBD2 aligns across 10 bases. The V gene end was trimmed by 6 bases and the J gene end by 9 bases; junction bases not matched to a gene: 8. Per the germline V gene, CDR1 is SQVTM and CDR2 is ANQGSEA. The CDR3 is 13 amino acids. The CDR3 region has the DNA TGCAGCGTAGAACTAGCGGGATTAGGTGAGCAGTTCTTC. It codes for CSVELAGLGEQFF.

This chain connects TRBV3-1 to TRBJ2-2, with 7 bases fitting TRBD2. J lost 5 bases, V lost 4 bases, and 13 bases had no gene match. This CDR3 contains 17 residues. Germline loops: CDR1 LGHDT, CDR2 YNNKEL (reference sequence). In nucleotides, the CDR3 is TGTGCCAGCAGCCGGGTCTCGGGCGGGAGTTTTACCGGGGAGCTGTTTTTT. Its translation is CASSRVSGGSFTGELFF.

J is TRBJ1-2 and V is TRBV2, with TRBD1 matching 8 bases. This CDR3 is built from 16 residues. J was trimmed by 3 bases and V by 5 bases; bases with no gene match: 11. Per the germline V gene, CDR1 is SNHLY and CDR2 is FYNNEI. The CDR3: CASSHPPGGAYYGYTF. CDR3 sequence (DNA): TGTGCCAGCAGTCATCCCCCAGGGGGCGCCTACTATGGCTACACCTTC. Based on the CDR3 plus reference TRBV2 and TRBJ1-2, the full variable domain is EPEVTQTPSHQVTQMGQEVILRCVPISNHLYFYWYRQILGQKVEFLVSFYNNEISEKSEIFDDQFSVERPDGSNFTLKIRSTKLEDSAMYFCASSHPPGGAYYGYTFGSGTRLTVV.

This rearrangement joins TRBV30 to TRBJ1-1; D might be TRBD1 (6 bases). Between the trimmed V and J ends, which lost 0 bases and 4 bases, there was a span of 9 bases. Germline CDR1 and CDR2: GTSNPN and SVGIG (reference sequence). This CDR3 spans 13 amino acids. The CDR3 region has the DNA TGTGCCTGGAGTGTAACAGGGAGCACTGAAGCTTTCTTT. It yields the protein CAWSVTGSTEAFF.

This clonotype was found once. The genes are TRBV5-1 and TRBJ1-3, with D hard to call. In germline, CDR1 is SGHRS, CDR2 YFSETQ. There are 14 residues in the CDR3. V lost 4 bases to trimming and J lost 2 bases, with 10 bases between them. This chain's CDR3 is CASSPNGPGNTIYF. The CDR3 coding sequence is TGCGCCAGCAGCCCCAATGGGCCTGGAAACACCATATATTTT.

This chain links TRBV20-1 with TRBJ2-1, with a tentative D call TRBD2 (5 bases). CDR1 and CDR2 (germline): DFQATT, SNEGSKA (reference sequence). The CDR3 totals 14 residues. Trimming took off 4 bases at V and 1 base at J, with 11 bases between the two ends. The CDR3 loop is CSAIGGLSYNEQFF. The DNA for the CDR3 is TGCAGTGCTATAGGAGGTCTATCCTACAATGAGCAGTTCTTC.

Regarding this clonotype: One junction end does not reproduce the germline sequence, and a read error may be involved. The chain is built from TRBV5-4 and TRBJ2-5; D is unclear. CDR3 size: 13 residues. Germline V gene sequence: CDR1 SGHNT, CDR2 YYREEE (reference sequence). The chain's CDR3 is CASWKIQEETQYF. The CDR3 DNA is TGTGCCAGCTGGAAGATACAAGAAGAAACCCAGTACTTC.

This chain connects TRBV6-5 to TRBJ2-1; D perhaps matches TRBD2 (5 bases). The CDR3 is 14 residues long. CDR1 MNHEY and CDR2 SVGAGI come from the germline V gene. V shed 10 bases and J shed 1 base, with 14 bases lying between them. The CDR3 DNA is TGTGCCACCGCGATTAGGGAGTCCTACAATGAGCAGTTCTTC. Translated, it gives CATAIRESYNEQFF.

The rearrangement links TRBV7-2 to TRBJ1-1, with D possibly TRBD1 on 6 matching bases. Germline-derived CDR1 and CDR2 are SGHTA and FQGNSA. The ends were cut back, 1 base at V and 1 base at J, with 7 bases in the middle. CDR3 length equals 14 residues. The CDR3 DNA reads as TGTGCCAGCAGCTTAGAGACAGGGAACACTGAAGCTTTCTTT. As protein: CASSLETGNTEAFF.

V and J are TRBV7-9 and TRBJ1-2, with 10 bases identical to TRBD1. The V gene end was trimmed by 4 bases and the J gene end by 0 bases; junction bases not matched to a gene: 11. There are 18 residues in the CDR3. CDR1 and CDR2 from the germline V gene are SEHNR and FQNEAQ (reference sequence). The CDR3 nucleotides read TGTGCCAGCAGCTCACCACTGGGGACAGGGGCCTCTAACTATGGCTACACCTTC. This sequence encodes CASSSPLGTGASNYGYTF.

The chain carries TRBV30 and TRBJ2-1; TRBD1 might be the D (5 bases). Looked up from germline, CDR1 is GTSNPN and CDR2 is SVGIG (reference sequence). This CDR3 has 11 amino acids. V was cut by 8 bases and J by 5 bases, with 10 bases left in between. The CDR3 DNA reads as TGTGCCGGACACAGCAACAATGAGCAGTTCTTC. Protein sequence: CAGHSNNEQFF.

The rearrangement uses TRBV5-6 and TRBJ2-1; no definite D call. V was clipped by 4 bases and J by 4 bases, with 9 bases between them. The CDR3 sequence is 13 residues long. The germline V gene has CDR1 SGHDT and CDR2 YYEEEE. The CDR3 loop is CASSPRKYNEQFF. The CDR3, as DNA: TGTGCCAGCAGCCCTAGAAAATACAATGAGCAGTTCTTC.

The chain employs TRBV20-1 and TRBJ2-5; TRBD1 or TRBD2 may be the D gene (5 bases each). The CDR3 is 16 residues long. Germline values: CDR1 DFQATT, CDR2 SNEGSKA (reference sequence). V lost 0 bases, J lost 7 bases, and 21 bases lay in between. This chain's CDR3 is CSARDNRRESRGTQYF. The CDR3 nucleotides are TGCAGTGCTAGAGATAACCGCAGGGAGTCCCGAGGGACCCAGTACTTC.